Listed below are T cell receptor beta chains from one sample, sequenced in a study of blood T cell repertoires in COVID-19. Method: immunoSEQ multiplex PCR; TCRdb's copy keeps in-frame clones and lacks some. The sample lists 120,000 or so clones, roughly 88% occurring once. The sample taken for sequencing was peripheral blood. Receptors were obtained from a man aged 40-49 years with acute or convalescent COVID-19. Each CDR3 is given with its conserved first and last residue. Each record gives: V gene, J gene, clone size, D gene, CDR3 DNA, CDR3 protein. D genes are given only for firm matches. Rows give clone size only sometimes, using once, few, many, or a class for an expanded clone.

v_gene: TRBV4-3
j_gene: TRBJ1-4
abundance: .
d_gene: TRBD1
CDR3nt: TGCGCCAGCAGCCAAGAAAATCCGGGACAGGATAATGAAAAACTGTTTTTT
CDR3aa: CASSQENPGQDNEKLFF

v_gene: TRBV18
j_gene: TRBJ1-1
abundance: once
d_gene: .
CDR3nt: TGTGCCAGCTCAGGACAGTGGAGCACTGAAGCTTTCTTT
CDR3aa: CASSGQWSTEAFF

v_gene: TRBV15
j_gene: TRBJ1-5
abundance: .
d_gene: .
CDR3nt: TGTGCCACCAGCCTGGAGTTAAATCAGCCCCAGCATTTT
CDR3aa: CATSLELNQPQHF

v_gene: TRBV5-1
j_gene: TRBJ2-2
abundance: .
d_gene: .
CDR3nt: TGCGCCAGCAGCTTGTCCCAGTCACCAACCGGGGAGCTGTTTTTT
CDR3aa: CASSLSQSPTGELFF

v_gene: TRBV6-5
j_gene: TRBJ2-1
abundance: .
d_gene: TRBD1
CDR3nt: TGTGCCAGCAGACCGACAGGGGAGTTTGAGCAGTTCTTC
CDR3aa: CASRPTGEFEQFF

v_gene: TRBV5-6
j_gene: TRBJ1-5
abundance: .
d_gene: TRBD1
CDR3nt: TGTGCCAGCAGCTTGGGTTCGGGACAGGGGGCTTTGCAGCCCCAGCATTTT
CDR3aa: CASSLGSGQGALQPQHF

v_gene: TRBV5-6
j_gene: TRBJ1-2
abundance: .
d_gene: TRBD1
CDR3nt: TGTGCCAGCAGCCTAGGACAGGGGACAAACTATGGCTACACCTTC
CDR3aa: CASSLGQGTNYGYTF

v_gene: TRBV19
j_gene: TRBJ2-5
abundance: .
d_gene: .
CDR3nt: TGTGCCAGTAGTACCCGGACAGAACAAGAGACCCAGTACTTC
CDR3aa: CASSTRTEQETQYF

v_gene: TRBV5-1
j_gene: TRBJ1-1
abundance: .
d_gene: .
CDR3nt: TGCGCCAGCAGCTTGGTAACGGACACTGAAGCTTTCTTT
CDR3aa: CASSLVTDTEAFF

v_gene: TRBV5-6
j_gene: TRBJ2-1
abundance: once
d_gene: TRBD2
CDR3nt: TGTGCCAGCGGGGAAGCCGGGGGGATATACAATGAGCAGTTCTTC
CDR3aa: CASGEAGGIYNEQFF

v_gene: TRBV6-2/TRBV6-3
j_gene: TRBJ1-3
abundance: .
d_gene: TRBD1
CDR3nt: TGTGCCAGCAGCTCCCCGCGACTTGGACAGGGATCGGGTGGAAACACCATATATTTT
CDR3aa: CASSSPRLGQGSGGNTIYF

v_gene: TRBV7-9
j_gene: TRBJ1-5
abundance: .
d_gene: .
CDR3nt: TGTGCCAGCAGCTTAACAACTAATGGAGATCAGCCCCAGCATTTT
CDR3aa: CASSLTTNGDQPQHF

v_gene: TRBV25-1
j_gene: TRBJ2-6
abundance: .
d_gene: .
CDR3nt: TGTGCCAGCAGTGAATTTGGTTTAGGGGGAGCTGGGGCCAACGTCCTGACTTTC
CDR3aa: CASSEFGLGGAGANVLTF

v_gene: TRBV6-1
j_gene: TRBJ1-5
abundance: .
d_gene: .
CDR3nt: TGTGCCAGCAGTGACAGGTACGATCAGCCCCAGCATTTT
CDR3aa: CASSDRYDQPQHF

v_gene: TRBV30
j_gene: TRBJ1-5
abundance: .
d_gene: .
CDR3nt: TGTGCCTGGAGTGTACGGAGGCCGGGCAATCAGCCCCAGCATTTT
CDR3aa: CAWSVRRPGNQPQHF

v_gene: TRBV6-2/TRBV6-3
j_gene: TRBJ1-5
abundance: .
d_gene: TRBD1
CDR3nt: TGTGCCAGCAGTGGAGGACAGGGACGAGCGCAGCCCCAGCATTTT
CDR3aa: CASSGGQGRAQPQHF

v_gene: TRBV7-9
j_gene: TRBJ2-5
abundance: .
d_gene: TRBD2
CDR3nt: TGTGCCAGCAGCGCCACTAGCGGGGGGGCCTCGCAAGAGACCCAGTACTTC
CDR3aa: CASSATSGGASQETQYF

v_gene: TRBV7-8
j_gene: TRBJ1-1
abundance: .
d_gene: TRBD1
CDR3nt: TGTGCCAGCAGCCGAGGGGGCCTGAACACTGAAGCTTTCTTT
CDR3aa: CASSRGGLNTEAFF

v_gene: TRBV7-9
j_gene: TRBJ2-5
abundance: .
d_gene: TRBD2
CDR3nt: TGTGCCAGCAGCCGGGGGGTCCCAGAGACCCAGTACTTC
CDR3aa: CASSRGVPETQYF

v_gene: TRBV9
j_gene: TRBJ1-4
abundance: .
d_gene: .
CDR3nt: TGTGCCAGCAGCGTAGACTCGTGGGAAAAACTGTTTTTT
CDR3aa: CASSVDSWEKLFF

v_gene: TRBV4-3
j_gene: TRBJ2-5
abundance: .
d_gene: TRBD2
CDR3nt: TGCGCCAGCAGCCAAGATCTAATAGCGGGGGGGCCAGAGACCCAGTACTTC
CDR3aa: CASSQDLIAGGPETQYF

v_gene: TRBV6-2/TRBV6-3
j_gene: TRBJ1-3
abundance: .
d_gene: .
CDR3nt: TGTGCCAGCAGTTCCATACCACAGATCAACTCTGGAAACACCATATATTTT
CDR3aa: CASSSIPQINSGNTIYF

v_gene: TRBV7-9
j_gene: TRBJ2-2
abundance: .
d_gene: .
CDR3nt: TGTGCCAGCAGCCGAGATACCGGGGAGCTGTTTTTT
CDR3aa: CASSRDTGELFF

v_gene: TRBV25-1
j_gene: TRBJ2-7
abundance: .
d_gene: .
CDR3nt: TGTGCCAGCAGTGATAGGTCAGGGGTGGACGAGCAGTACTTC
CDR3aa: CASSDRSGVDEQYF

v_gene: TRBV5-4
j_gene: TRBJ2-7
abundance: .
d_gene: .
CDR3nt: TGTGCCAGCAGCCCAGCGGGAGCAGGGGGGGGCACCTACGAGCAGTACTTC
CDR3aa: CASSPAGAGGGTYEQYF

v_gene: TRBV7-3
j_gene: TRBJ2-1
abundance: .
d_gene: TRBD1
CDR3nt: TGTGCCAGCAGCTTAGACAGGGGGCCGTACAATGAGCAGTTCTTC
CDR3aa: CASSLDRGPYNEQFF

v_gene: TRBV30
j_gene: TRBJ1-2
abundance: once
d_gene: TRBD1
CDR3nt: TGTGCCTGGAGGGATCTTAACAGGGGTCCCACTAACTATGGCTACACCTTC
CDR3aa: CAWRDLNRGPTNYGYTF

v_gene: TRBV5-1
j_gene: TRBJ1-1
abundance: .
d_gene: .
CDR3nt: TGCGCCAGCAGCATTGTGGAGTCCACTGAAGCTTTCTTT
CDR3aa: CASSIVESTEAFF

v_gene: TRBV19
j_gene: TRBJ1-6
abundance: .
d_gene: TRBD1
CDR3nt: TGTGCCAGTAGTATTTCCGCGGACAGGGTAGAATCACCCCTCCACTTT
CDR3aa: CASSISADRVESPLHF

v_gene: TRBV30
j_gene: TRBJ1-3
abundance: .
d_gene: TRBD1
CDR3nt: TGTGCCTGGACCCGGGGACAGGGGGCAACAGGAAACACCATATATTTT
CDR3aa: CAWTRGQGATGNTIYF

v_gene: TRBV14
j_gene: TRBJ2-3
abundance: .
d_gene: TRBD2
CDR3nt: TGTGCCAGCAGCCAAGCTACTAGCGGGATTCGAGATACGCAGTATTTT
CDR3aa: CASSQATSGIRDTQYF

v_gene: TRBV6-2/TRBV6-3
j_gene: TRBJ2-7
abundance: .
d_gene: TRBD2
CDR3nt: TGTGCCAGCAGCGCCGGGACTAGCGGCCCTCCCCCCTACGAGCAGTACTTC
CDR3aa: CASSAGTSGPPPYEQYF

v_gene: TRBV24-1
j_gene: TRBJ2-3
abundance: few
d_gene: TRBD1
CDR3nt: TGTGCCACCAGTGATTCTTCGGGACAGGGGGTGGGAGATACGCAGTATTTT
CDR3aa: CATSDSSGQGVGDTQYF

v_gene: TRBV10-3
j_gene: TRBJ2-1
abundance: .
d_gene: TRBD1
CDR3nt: TGTGCCATCAGTGAACGTGCGGGACAGGGCTCCTACAATGAGCAGTTCTTC
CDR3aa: CAISERAGQGSYNEQFF

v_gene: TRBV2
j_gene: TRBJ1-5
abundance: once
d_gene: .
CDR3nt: TGTGCCAGCAGTGAAGCGCTAGGCAATAGCAATCAGCCCCAGCATTTT
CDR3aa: CASSEALGNSNQPQHF

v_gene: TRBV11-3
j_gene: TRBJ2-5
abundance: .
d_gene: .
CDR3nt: TGTGCCAGCAGCTTAGCTCGGGGATCTGAGACCCAGTACTTC
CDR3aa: CASSLARGSETQYF

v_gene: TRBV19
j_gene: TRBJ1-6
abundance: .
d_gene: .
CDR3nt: TGTGCCAGTAGTATAGAGGGGCACCCGACCGGCTCACCCCTCCACTTT
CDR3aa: CASSIEGHPTGSPLHF

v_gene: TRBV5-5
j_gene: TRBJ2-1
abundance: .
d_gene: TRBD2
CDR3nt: TGTGCCAGCAGCCCCTCTAGCGGGTCCACCAATGAGCAGTTCTTC
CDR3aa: CASSPSSGSTNEQFF

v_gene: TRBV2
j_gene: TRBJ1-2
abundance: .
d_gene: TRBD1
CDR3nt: TGTGCCAGCGGAGTGGATTTGACAGGGGATGGCTACACCTTC
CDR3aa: CASGVDLTGDGYTF

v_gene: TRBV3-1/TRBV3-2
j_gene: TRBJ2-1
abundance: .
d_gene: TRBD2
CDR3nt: TGTGCCAGCAGCCTCCGGACTAGCGGGAGAAATGAGCAGTTCTTC
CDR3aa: CASSLRTSGRNEQFF

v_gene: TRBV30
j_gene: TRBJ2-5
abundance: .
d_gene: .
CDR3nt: TGTGCCTGGAGTTGGGGACTCGGAGAGACCCAGTACTTC
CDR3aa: CAWSWGLGETQYF

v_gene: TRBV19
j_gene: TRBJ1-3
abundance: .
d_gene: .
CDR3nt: TGTGCCTCCGGGGACATCCGATACTCCTCTGGAAACACCATATATTTT
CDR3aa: CASGDIRYSSGNTIYF

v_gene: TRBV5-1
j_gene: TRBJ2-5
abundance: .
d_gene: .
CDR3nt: TGCGCCAGCAGCTTGGCACAGGGTTCAGAGACCCAGTACTTC
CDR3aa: CASSLAQGSETQYF

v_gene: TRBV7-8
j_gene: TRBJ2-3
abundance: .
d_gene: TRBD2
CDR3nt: TGTGCCAGCAGCCCTAGCGGGGGGGCCCCAGATACGCAGTATTTT
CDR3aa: CASSPSGGAPDTQYF

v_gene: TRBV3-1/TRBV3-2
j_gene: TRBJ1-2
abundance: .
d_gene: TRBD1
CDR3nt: TGTGCCAGCAGCCACGACAGGGACCATGGCTACACCTTC
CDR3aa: CASSHDRDHGYTF

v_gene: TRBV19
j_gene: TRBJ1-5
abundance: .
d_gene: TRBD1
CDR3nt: TGTGCCAGTAGTAGCAACCGGGACAGGGGGTTTCAGCCCCAGCATTTT
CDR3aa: CASSSNRDRGFQPQHF

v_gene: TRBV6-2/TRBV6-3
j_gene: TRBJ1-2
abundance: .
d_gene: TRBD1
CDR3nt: TGTGCCAGCAGTCCCAGAGGCGCGGGACAGGCTGTTAACTATGGCTACACCTTC
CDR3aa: CASSPRGAGQAVNYGYTF

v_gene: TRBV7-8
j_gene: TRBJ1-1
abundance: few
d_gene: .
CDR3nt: TGTGCCAGCAGCTTAATAACCGCGTGGAACACTGAAGCTTTCTTT
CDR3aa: CASSLITAWNTEAFF

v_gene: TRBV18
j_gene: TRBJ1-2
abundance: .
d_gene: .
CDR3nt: TGTGCCAGCTCTCCGGTACAGGGCGGTGGCTACACCTTC
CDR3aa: CASSPVQGGGYTF

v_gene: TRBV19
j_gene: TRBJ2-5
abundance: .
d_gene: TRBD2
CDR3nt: TGTGCCAGTGAAGCTAGCGGGGGCCCAAGGGAGACCCAGTACTTC
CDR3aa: CASEASGGPRETQYF

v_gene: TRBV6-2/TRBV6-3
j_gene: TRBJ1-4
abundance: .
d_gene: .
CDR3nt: TGTGCCAGCAGTTCTGCAACTAATGAAAAACTGTTTTTT
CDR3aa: CASSSATNEKLFF

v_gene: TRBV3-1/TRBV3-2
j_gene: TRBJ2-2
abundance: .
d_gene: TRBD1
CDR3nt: TGTGCCAGCAGCCAAGGGACAGGGCCCGGGGAGCTGTTTTTT
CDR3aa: CASSQGTGPGELFF

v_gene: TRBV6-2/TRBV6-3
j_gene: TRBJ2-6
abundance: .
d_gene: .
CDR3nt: TGTGCCAGCACCCCTCGCTCTGGGGCCAACGTCCTGACTTTC
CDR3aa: CASTPRSGANVLTF

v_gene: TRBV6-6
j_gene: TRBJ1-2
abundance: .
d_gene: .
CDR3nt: TGTGCCAGCAGTCCTGGACAGAGTTATGGCTACACCTTC
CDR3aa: CASSPGQSYGYTF

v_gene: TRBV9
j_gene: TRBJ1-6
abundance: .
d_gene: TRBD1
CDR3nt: TGTGCCAGCAGCGTAGACCCAGGGGGGAAGGATTCACCCCTCCACTTT
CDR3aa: CASSVDPGGKDSPLHF

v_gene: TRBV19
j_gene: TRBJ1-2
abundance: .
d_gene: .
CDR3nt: TGTGCCAGTAGTATAGAATTTAGAGTTTCTAACTATGGCTACACCTTC
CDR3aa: CASSIEFRVSNYGYTF

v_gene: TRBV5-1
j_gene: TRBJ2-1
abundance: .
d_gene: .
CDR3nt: TGCGCCAGCAGCTTGGTTGGGGACACCTCCTACAATGAGCAGTTCTTC
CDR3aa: CASSLVGDTSYNEQFF